This T cell receptor (beta chain) derives from a study of blood T cell repertoires in COVID-19. As for the study in general: The United States, Italy and Spain provided the acute and convalescent COVID-19 samples. Sample material is recorded as cDNA or gDNA derived from T cells, B-cell-depleted T cells, or PBMCs.

CDR1 is SGHTA, CDR2 FQGNSA, per germline. CDR3 length equals 16 residues. Trimming took 4 bases from V and 4 from J; bases not matched to a gene: 10. In the original processing: Quantification of nucleated cells was approximated via reference gene primer amplification. Measured with immunoSEQ multiplex PCR; TCRdb has only the in-frame clones, and not every one. The V and J calls and clone size are taken from that table; D and trimming were inferred from the DNA. The sample lists about 150,000 clones, about 80% seen once, with roughly 0.52% in the top ten. The chain combines TRBV7-2 with TRBJ2-3; TRBD2 agrees at 8 bases. The sequencing sample was made of peripheral blood. This clonotype was sampled from a man aged 55 to 70 with acute or convalescent COVID-19. This CDR3 is CASSSKRGGGSDTQYF. The CDR3 DNA is TGTGCCAGCAGCTCCAAACGGGGGGGAGGATCAGATACGCAGTATTTT.